This T cell receptor (beta chain) was found in a study of T cells in localized non-small cell lung cancer. Method: immunoSEQ multiplex PCR; TCRdb's copy keeps in-frame clones and lacks some. The sample lists 8,400 or so clones; 80% to 90% were seen once. This sequence originates from a male donor at least 60 years old with stage III lung adenocarcinoma. Sequenced here: peripheral blood, sampled before any cancer treatment.

For the CDR3, the DNA is TGCAGCGTTGAAGTGTCAGGGCTGGGGCAACATGGCTACACCTTC. Translating gives CSVEVSGLGQHGYTF. The rearrangement uses TRBV29-1 and TRBJ1-2; weak D call: TRBD1 (5 bases). CDR3 length: 15 residues. Trimming pared 1 base from V and 6 bases from J, leaving 18 bases between. The germline gives CDR1 SQVTM, CDR2 ANQGSEA.